The 2 T cell receptor beta chains below come from one sample, sequenced in a study of immune heterogeneity within non-small cell lung tumors. A multiplex PCR containing 32 V primers and 13 J primers was used to amplify TCR beta CDR3. TCRdb re-analysed the multiplex PCR reads in MiXCR, keeping a single row per CDR3 protein. The table lists 10,000 to 15,000 distinct CDR3 sequences, around 22% of them singletons, with approximately 4.6% in the top ten. Template came from bulk tumor genomic DNA, at 550 to 700 ng per sample. Several far-apart biopsies were taken per primary tumor during surgery. Curative surgery was undertaken by patients, who had untreated, newly diagnosed non-small cell lung cancer. What was sequenced was lung tumor tissue. All receptors derive from a man aged 55-75 years with non-small cell lung cancer.

The rearrangement links TRBV6-1 to TRBJ2-3; D possibly corresponds to TRBD2 (5 bases). CDR1 is MNHNS and CDR2 is SASEGT in the germline V gene. The CDR3 extends over 13 amino acids. Trimming took off 10 bases at V and 5 bases at J, with 16 bases between the two ends. CDR3 protein: CATRAGVGDTQYF. CDR3 in DNA: TGTGCCACGAGGGCCGGTGTCGGAGATACGCAGTATTTT.

The DNA of the CDR3 is TGTGCCAGCAGTTACCGCGCGGGAGCCTCAGATACGCAGTATTTT. This sequence encodes CASSYRAGASDTQYF. The rearrangement uses TRBV6-6 and TRBJ2-3; 7 bases are a match to TRBD2. The V segment lost 2 bases and the J segment 4 bases; nucleotides outside the gene matches: 6. The CDR3 has 15 amino acids. Per the germline V gene, CDR1 is MNHNY and CDR2 is SVGAGI (reference sequence).